Sequencing of this T cell receptor beta chain was carried out in a study of blood T cell repertoires in COVID-19. This table comes from immunoSEQ multiplex PCR, and its TCRdb copy is limited to in-frame clones, with some not included. In the table there are roughly 150,000 clones, roughly 80% of which are singletons. The CDR3 consists of 14 residues. CDR1 SGHDT and CDR2 YYEEEE come from the germline V gene. The V gene lost 3 bases and the J gene lost 0 bases, with 7 bases spanning the gap. The rearrangement links TRBV5-6 to TRBJ1-3, with D perhaps matching TRBD1 (5 bases). This sequence was found in a woman of 80 years or more with COVID-19, enrolled during active disease. Material: peripheral blood. CDR3 protein: CASSYDSSGNTIYF. CDR3 sequence (DNA): TGTGCCAGCAGCTACGACAGCTCTGGAAACACCATATATTTT.